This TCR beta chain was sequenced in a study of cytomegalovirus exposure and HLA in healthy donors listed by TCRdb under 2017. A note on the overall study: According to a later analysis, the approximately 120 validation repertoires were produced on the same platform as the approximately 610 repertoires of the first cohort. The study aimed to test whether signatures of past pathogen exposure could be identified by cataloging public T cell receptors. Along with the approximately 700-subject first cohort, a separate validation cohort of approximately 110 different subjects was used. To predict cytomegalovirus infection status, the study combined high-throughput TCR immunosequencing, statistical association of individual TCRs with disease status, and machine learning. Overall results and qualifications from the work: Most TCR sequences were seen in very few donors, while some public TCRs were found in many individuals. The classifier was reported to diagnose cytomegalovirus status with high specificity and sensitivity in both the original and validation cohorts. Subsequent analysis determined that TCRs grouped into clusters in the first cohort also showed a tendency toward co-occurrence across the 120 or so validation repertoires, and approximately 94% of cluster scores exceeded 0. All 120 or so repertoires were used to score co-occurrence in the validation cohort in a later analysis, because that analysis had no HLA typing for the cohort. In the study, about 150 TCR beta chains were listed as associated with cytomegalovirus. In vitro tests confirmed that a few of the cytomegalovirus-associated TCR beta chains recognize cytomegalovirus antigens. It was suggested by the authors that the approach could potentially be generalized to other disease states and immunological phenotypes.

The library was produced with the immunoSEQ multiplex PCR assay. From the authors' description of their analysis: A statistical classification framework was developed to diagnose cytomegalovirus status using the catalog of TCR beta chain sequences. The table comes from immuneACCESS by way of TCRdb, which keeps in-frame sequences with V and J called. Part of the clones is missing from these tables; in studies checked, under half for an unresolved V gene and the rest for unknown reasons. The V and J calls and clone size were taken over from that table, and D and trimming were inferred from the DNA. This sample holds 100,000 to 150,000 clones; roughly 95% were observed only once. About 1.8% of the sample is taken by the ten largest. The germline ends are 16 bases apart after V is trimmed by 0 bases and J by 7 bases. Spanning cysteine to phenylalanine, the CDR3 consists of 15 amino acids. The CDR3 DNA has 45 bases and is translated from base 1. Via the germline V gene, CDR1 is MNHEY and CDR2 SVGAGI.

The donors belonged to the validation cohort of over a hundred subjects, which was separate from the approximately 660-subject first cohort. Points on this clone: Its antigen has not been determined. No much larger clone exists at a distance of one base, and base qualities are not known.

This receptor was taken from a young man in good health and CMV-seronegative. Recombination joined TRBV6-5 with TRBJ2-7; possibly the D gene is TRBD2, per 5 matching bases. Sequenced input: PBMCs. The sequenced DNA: TGTGCCAGCAGTTACTCGCTAGGAACGGGGTCTGAGCAGTACTTC. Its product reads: CASSYSLGTGSEQYF.